This TCR beta chain stems from a study of technical replicates of blood from a handful of donors. The CDR3 extends over 13 amino acids. In germline, CDR1 is MNHEY, CDR2 SVGAGI. The V end was cut by 2 bases, the J end by 5 bases, with 9 bases between. The repertoire was sequenced with immunoSEQ multiplex PCR; TCRdb's copy has only in-frame clones and lacks some. The repertoire holds about 79,000 clones, with 75% to 95% as singletons. The chain recombines TRBV6-5 with TRBJ1-1; possibly TRBD1 for D (5 bases). The source is a human donor in good health. Some clones in this sample may be carry-over from other donors' samples. Input material: T cells isolated from PBMCs. The CDR3 bases are TGTGCCAGCAGTTACCCCCAGGGAACTGAAGCTTTCTTT. Protein product: CASSYPQGTEAFF.